One sample yielded the 30 T cell receptor beta chains listed below, sequenced in a study of T cell responses to AZD1222 COVID-19 vaccine. Using immunoSEQ multiplex PCR, the repertoire was profiled, and TCRdb retains in-frame clones only, with some absent. The sample consists of 150,000 or so clones, roughly 92% of them appearing once. Material: peripheral blood, obtained 28 days after the second AZD1222 dose. Every receptor here comes from an adult who received the AZD1222 COVID-19 vaccine.

This clone has more than one count but fewer than ten. V gene TRBV9 combines with J gene TRBJ1-2; maybe TRBD1 (5 bases). Germline loops: CDR1 SGDLS, CDR2 YYNGEE. Trimming removed 3 bases from V and 4 bases from J, with 13 bases in between. The CDR3 spans 14 residues. The DNA for the CDR3 is TGTGCCAGCAGCGCAGGGAGGTCGGTCTATGGCTACACCTTC. This sequence encodes CASSAGRSVYGYTF.

This chain links TRBV19 with TRBJ2-5; D is perhaps TRBD1 or TRBD2 (5 bases each). In germline, CDR1 is LNHDA, CDR2 SQIVND (reference sequence). Trimming removed 5 bases at V and 13 bases at J, with 17 bases between. This CDR3 has 12 amino acids. The CDR3 protein is CASSPQSGPMYF. The CDR3, as DNA: TGTGCCAGTAGTCCTCAGTCGGGACCTATGTACTTC. The variable domain in full, completed from reference TRBV19 and TRBJ2-5, reads DGGITQSPKYLFRKEGQNVTLSCEQNLNHDAMYWYRQDPGQGLRLIYYSQIVNDFQKGDIAEGYSVSREKKESFPLTVTSAQKNPTAFYLCASSPQSGPMYFGPGTRLLVL.

The V gene is TRBV19, the J gene TRBJ1-1; D is unclear. The CDR3 is 15 residues long. V dropped 6 bases and J dropped 1 base, with 15 bases sitting between them. Germline-derived CDR1 and CDR2 are LNHDA and SQIVND (reference sequence). Here the CDR3 DNA reads TGTGCCAGTAGGGACGGGTTTTCGGGGAACACTGAAGCTTTCTTT. It yields the protein CASRDGFSGNTEAFF.

The CDR3 coding sequence is TGTGCCAGCAGCCTACAGGAGGAGAACACCATATATTTT. Translated: CASSLQEENTIYF. The gene calls are TRBV7-8 and TRBJ1-3; perhaps TRBD1 as D (5 bases). Germline V gene data show CDR1 as SGHVS and CDR2 as FQNEAQ. There are 13 residues in the CDR3. V was cut by 5 bases and J by 7 bases, with 12 bases left in between.

V gene TRBV12-3 or TRBV12-4 combines with J gene TRBJ1-1, with a possible D match to TRBD1 (6 bases). The V end lost 6 bases, the J end lost 13 bases, and 15 bases lay between the germline ends. The CDR3 sequence is 11 residues long. The CDR3 reads CASSLGQSLFF. In nucleotides, the CDR3 is TGTGCCAGCAGCCTCGGACAGTCCCTTTTCTTT.

The rearrangement uses TRBV4-1 and TRBJ1-4, with 7 bases fitting TRBD1. The junction had 8 bases not matched to a gene; V was cut back by 5 bases and J by 8 bases. Germline V CDR1 and CDR2: MGHRA, YSYEKL. This CDR3 comprises 14 residues. In DNA form, the CDR3 reads TGCGCCAGCAGCACCCGACAGGGTAACGAAAAACTGTTTTTT. Translated: CASSTRQGNEKLFF.

V is TRBV7-2 and J is TRBJ2-2; 10 nucleotides agree with TRBD2. J was trimmed by 6 bases and V by 5 bases; bases with no gene match: 9. This CDR3 spans 16 amino acids. Germline CDR1 is SGHTA and CDR2 is FQGNSA. As DNA, the CDR3 is TGTGCCAGCAGCCCCGAGGCTAGCGGGAGTGCCGGGGAGCTGTTTTTT. Encoded protein: CASSPEASGSAGELFF.

The chain uses TRBV6-2 or TRBV6-3 and TRBJ2-4, with TRBD1 identical over 7 bases. The CDR3 loop spans 14 amino acids. Trimming took 5 bases from V and 6 from J; bases not matched to a gene: 7. From germline, CDR1 is MNHEY and CDR2 SVGEGT. The CDR3 region is CASSKTGSGNIQYF. The CDR3 DNA is TGTGCCAGCAGTAAGACAGGGTCAGGAAACATTCAGTACTTC.

This chain uses TRBV13 with TRBJ2-7; the D is unclear. The CDR3 sequence is 11 residues long. In germline, CDR1 is PRHDT, CDR2 FYEKMQ (reference sequence). Trimming cost V 5 bases and J 4 bases, with 6 bases left between them. The CDR3 spells CASSRAYEQYF. The CDR3 region has the DNA TGTGCCAGCAGCCGCGCGTACGAGCAGTACTTC.

J is TRBJ1-2 and V is TRBV4-2; D uncertain. This CDR3 has 15 residues. V dropped 0 bases and J dropped 1 base, with 9 bases sitting between them. Germline lookup yields CDR1 LGHNA and CDR2 YNFKEQ. CDR3 in DNA: TGTGCCAGCAGCCAAGAGCCTCCTCTTAACTATGGCTACACCTTC. Its translation: CASSQEPPLNYGYTF.

The chain employs TRBV5-6 and TRBJ1-2; the D gene is possibly TRBD1 (5 bases). With 3 bases removed from V and 6 bases from J, the gap between germline ends came to 12 bases. CDR3 size: 13 residues. Per germline, CDR1 SGHDT and CDR2 YYEEEE. CDR3 DNA sequence: TGTGCCAGCAGCTACACCGGGACGGATGGCTACACCTTC. It specifies CASSYTGTDGYTF.

This sequence joins TRBV6-5 and TRBJ1-1; D is possibly TRBD1 (5 bases). This CDR3 comprises 14 residues. V was cut by 7 bases and J by 3 bases, with 15 bases left in between. Germline lookup yields CDR1 MNHEY and CDR2 SVGAGI. The CDR3 loop is CASNRGMGDTEAFF. The CDR3 DNA follows: TGTGCCAGCAATCGGGGGATGGGGGACACTGAAGCTTTCTTT.

This chain joins TRBV7-9 and TRBJ1-1; D uncertain. Trimming pared 4 bases from V and 1 base from J, leaving 7 bases between. Germline values: CDR1 SEHNR, CDR2 FQNEAQ (reference sequence). This CDR3 comprises 13 residues. The CDR3 is CASSSQQNTEAFF. The CDR3 nucleotides read TGTGCCAGCAGCTCACAACAGAACACTGAAGCTTTCTTT.

V gene TRBV5-1 combines with J gene TRBJ2-3, with 11 bases that match TRBD2. After removal of 0 bases from V and 4 bases from J, the junction contained 7 bases not matched to a gene. Germline assignment: CDR1 SGHRS and CDR2 YFSETQ. CDR3 length equals 17 residues. CDR3 amino acids: CASSLGLSGGAADTQYF. CDR3 in DNA: TGCGCCAGCAGCTTGGGGCTTAGCGGGGGGGCCGCAGATACGCAGTATTTT.

J is TRBJ2-1 and V is TRBV28; 11 bases match TRBD2. The CDR3 is made up of 16 amino acids. Germline values: CDR1 MDHEN, CDR2 SYDVKM. Trimming at V came to 5 bases and at J to 5 bases, leaving 8 bases not matched to a gene. This CDR3 is CASSTRLAGTDNEQFF. The CDR3 DNA reads TGTGCCAGCAGTACCAGACTAGCGGGAACAGACAATGAGCAGTTCTTC.

This clone was seen only once. The V and J genes are TRBV3-1 (or the pseudogene TRBV3-2) and TRBJ1-6; TRBD1 is a possible D gene (5 bases). The V end was cut by 5 bases, the J end by 7 bases, with 12 bases between. CDR3 size: 14 residues. From germline, CDR1 is LGHDT and CDR2 YNNKEL (reference sequence). This CDR3 is CASSSREGNSPLHF. The DNA for the CDR3 is TGTGCCAGCAGCTCCCGGGAGGGGAATTCACCCCTCCACTTT.

This chain links TRBV4-3 with TRBJ1-2; 7 bases fit TRBD1. The CDR3 contains 16 residues. Germline CDR1 is LGHNA and CDR2 is YSLEER. Trimming cost V 1 base and J 4 bases; bases outside gene matches: 9. CDR3 sequence (DNA): TGCGCCAGCAGCCAAGTAGCGGCAGGGGGTCTCTATGGCTACACCTTC. Its translation: CASSQVAAGGLYGYTF.

The J gene is TRBJ1-3, the V gene TRBV9, with D hard to call. Germline V gene lookup returns CDR1 SGDLS and CDR2 YYNGEE. The CDR3 is made up of 17 amino acids. Trimming took 0 bases from V and 4 from J, leaving 17 bases between them. CDR3 in DNA: TGTGCCAGCAGCGTAGGTCCCGGTCCTGAGCCCGGAAACACCATATATTTT. This gives the protein CASSVGPGPEPGNTIYF. Filled out from reference TRBV9 and TRBJ1-3, the complete variable domain reads DSGVTQTPKHLITATGQRVTLRCSPRSGDLSVYWYQQSLDQGLQFLIQYYNGEERAKGNILERFSAQQFPDLHSELNLSSLELGDSALYFCASSVGPGPEPGNTIYFGEGSWLTVV.

The chain couples TRBV25-1 to TRBJ1-1; D remains unclear. The V end was cut by 5 bases, the J end by 1 base, with 8 bases between. This CDR3 is built from 13 residues. Germline V gene lookup returns CDR1 MGHDK and CDR2 SYGVNS. The CDR3 reads CASSLYENTEAFF. The CDR3 DNA reads TGTGCCAGCAGTCTCTATGAGAACACTGAAGCTTTCTTT.

The V and J genes are TRBV11-2 and TRBJ2-1, with TRBD1 matching 8 bases. V dropped 1 base and J dropped 10; count of bases not matched to a gene: 3. Germline values: CDR1 SGHAT, CDR2 FQNNGV. The CDR3 has 13 amino acids. The CDR3, as DNA: TGTGCCAGCAGCTTAGGCAGGGGGCGCGAGCAGTTCTTC. Protein: CASSLGRGREQFF.

This clone was recorded only once. The chain links TRBV27 to TRBJ2-7; 9 bases are a match to TRBD1. V shed 1 base and J 4 bases; nucleotides not matched to a gene: 11. Germline assignment: CDR1 MNHEY and CDR2 SMNVEV (reference sequence). There are 17 residues in the CDR3. The CDR3 coding sequence is TGTGCCAGCAGTTTATTAGGTCCGGACAGGGGAAATTACGAGCAGTACTTC. Translation: CASSLLGPDRGNYEQYF.

V gene TRBV9 combines with J gene TRBJ2-5, with D possibly being TRBD2 (7 bases). V shed 1 base and J shed 1 base, with 17 bases lying between them. This CDR3 region has 17 residues. Germline CDR1 is SGDLS and CDR2 is YYNGEE. Here the CDR3 DNA reads TGTGCCAGCAGCGTACCCCTGGAGGGGGGGGCCCAAGAGACCCAGTACTTC. Amino acid sequence: CASSVPLEGGAQETQYF.

The rearrangement links TRBV5-1 to TRBJ2-7, with 10 bases that match TRBD1. CDR3 length: 14 amino acids. Trimming removed 5 bases from V and 4 bases from J; junction bases left unmatched: 6. Germline CDR1 is SGHRS and CDR2 is YFSETQ. The CDR3 spells CASRRDRGAYEQYF. The CDR3 DNA reads TGCGCCAGCAGGAGGGACAGGGGAGCTTACGAGCAGTACTTC.

The V and J genes are TRBV4-3 and TRBJ2-2; D gene unclear. The CDR3 covers 14 residues. Germline V gene sequence: CDR1 LGHNA, CDR2 YSLEER. V gave up 3 bases and J gave up 4 bases, with 9 bases separating them. This CDR3 is CASSQEHSTGELFF. In DNA form, the CDR3 reads TGCGCCAGCAGCCAGGAACACAGCACCGGGGAGCTGTTTTTT.

This chain connects TRBV2 to TRBJ1-4, with D uncertain. V was cut by 3 bases and J by 5 bases, with 10 bases left in between. CDR3 size: 14 residues. CDR1 SNHLY and CDR2 FYNNEI come from the germline V gene. Here the CDR3 reads CASSDVQINEKLFF. CDR3 in DNA: TGTGCCAGCAGTGATGTTCAGATAAATGAAAAACTGTTTTTT. Together with reference TRBV2 and TRBJ1-4, the CDR3 gives the full variable domain: EPEVTQTPSHQVTQMGQEVILRCVPISNHLYFYWYRQILGQKVEFLVSFYNNEISEKSEIFDDQFSVERPDGSNFTLKIRSTKLEDSAMYFCASSDVQINEKLFFGSGTQLSVL.

This chain uses TRBV5-7 with TRBJ2-7, with 8 bases identical to TRBD1. TRBV5-7 is an ORF; its function is uncertain. The CDR3 has 14 residues. The V gene end was trimmed by 4 bases and the J gene end by 4 bases; junction bases not matched to a gene: 7. CDR3 sequence: CASSDRDRTYEQYF. DNA for the CDR3: TGTGCCAGCAGCGACCGGGACAGGACATACGAGCAGTACTTC.

This clone was counted a few times. This sequence joins TRBV7-2 and TRBJ1-5; 8 nucleotides line up with TRBD1. This CDR3 is built from 15 residues. Germline V gene data show CDR1 as SGHTA and CDR2 as FQGNSA. V shed 6 bases, J shed 1 base, and the junction held 5 bases outside the gene matches. CDR3 sequence reads: CASSPDRASNQPQHF. As DNA, the CDR3 is TGTGCCAGCAGTCCGGACAGGGCGAGCAATCAGCCCCAGCATTTT.

The J gene is TRBJ2-7, the V gene TRBV28, with 9 bases aligning to TRBD1. CDR1 and CDR2 from the germline V gene are MDHEN and SYDVKM. The length of the CDR3 is 14 residues. Trimming cost V 5 bases and J 5 bases; bases outside gene matches: 7. Here the CDR3 reads CASSPGTGIDEQYF. As DNA, the CDR3 is TGTGCCAGCAGTCCCGGGACAGGGATCGACGAGCAGTACTTC. The full variable domain, in which reference TRBV28 and TRBJ2-7 provide the parts outside the CDR3, is DVKVTQSSRYLVKRTGEKVFLECVQDMDHENMFWYRQDPGLGLRLIYFSYDVKMKEKGDIPEGYSVSREKKERFSLILESASTNQTSMYLCASSPGTGIDEQYFGPGTRLTVT.

The chain has TRBV7-2 and TRBJ1-5; 11 bases agree with TRBD1. This CDR3 has 15 residues. Germline V gene sequence: CDR1 SGHTA, CDR2 FQGNSA. The V and J ends lost 9 bases and 7 bases, in that order; junction bases with no gene match: 11. Here the CDR3 DNA reads TGTGCCAGAACCTCCGGGACAGGGGGTCAGCAGCCCCAGCATTTT. It codes for CARTSGTGGQQPQHF.

The chain uses TRBV6-6 and TRBJ1-3; D gene uncertain. Between the trimmed V and J ends, which lost 2 bases and 1 base, there was a span of 12 bases. The CDR3 spans 16 residues. Germline CDR1 reads MNHNY; CDR2 reads SVGAGI (reference sequence). In DNA form, the CDR3 reads TGTGCCAGCAGTTACGCGGACGGTAGTTCTGGAAACACCATATATTTT. Protein sequence: CASSYADGSSGNTIYF.